These 24 T cell receptor beta chains were all obtained from the same sample, sequenced in a study of PD-L1 blockade in urothelial cancer. Produced via immunoSEQ multiplex PCR; TCRdb's table is partial and in-frame only. Altogether fewer than 65,000 clones are present, around 80% being singletons, with the ten largest covering around 3.1%. Time point in this sample: pretreatment peripheral blood. The sample in question was PBMCs, obtained around atezolizumab (anti-PD-L1) treatment. These TCRs come from a man aged 65-85 years with urothelial cancer.

This chain uses TRBV11-2 with TRBJ1-1; 7 nucleotides align to TRBD1. The CDR3 is made up of 13 amino acids. J was trimmed by 7 bases and V by 4 bases; bases with no gene match: 6. Germline V gene lookup returns CDR1 SGHAT and CDR2 FQNNGV. The CDR3: CASSSDRWGEAFF. The CDR3 DNA is TGTGCCAGCAGCTCGGACAGGTGGGGTGAAGCTTTCTTT.

In DNA, the CDR3 is TGTGCCACCAGCGGGCCCCCGCAGGAGGGGCAGCCCCAGCATTTT. Translated, it gives CATSGPPQEGQPQHF. The genes are TRBV15 and TRBJ1-5; the D gene is possibly TRBD1 (5 bases). This CDR3 is 15 amino acids long. Germline CDR1 LNHNV, CDR2 YYDKDF (reference sequence). V was shortened by 5 bases and J by 7 bases, with 18 bases between the two germline ends.

This chain joins TRBV10-1 and TRBJ2-5; 8 bases align to TRBD1. CDR1 WNHNN and CDR2 SYGVQD come from the germline V gene (reference sequence). V trimming: 9 bases; J trimming: 7 bases; junction bases outside the gene matches: 7. This CDR3 spans 12 amino acids. CDR3 loop: CARDRVEGTQYF. CDR3 in DNA: TGCGCCAGGGACAGGGTCGAGGGGACCCAGTACTTC.

The chain couples TRBV5-4 to TRBJ2-1; TRBD2 matches at 13 bases. This CDR3 is 16 amino acids long. Germline V CDR1 and CDR2: SGHNT, YYREEE (reference sequence). Unmatched junction bases numbered 6, after V lost 9 bases and J lost 0 bases. The CDR3 region is CATGTSGTSSYNEQFF. CDR3 in DNA: TGTGCCACCGGGACTAGCGGGACGAGCTCCTACAATGAGCAGTTCTTC.

V is TRBV5-1 and J is TRBJ2-5; 14 positions match TRBD2. The CDR3 extends over 17 amino acids. Germline V gives CDR1 SGHRS, CDR2 YFSETQ. Trimming removed 4 bases from V and 1 base from J; junction bases left unmatched: 6. The CDR3 sequence: CASSPGGLAGGQETQYF. The DNA of the CDR3 is TGCGCCAGCAGCCCTGGAGGACTAGCGGGAGGCCAAGAGACCCAGTACTTC.

This clone came up once. This chain connects TRBV19 to TRBJ1-3; D gene ambiguous. The germline CDR1 and CDR2 sequences are LNHDA and SQIVND (reference sequence). Trimming took off 5 bases at V and 0 bases at J, with 8 bases between the two ends. The CDR3 loop spans 14 amino acids. The CDR3 protein is CASSPAGSGNTIYF. DNA of the CDR3: TGTGCCAGTAGTCCGGCAGGCTCTGGAAACACCATATATTTT.

This clone is labeled medium-sized. The rearrangement links TRBV5-1 to TRBJ1-5; D gene unclear. The ends were cut back, 5 bases at V and 6 bases at J, with 15 bases in the middle. The CDR3 runs to 14 residues. Germline loops: CDR1 SGHRS, CDR2 YFSETQ. The CDR3 sequence: CASSSGSPGQPQHF. CDR3 nucleotides: TGCGCCAGCAGTTCCGGGTCACCGGGTCAGCCCCAGCATTTT.

J is TRBJ1-3 and V is TRBV30; 9 nucleotides match TRBD1. The germline CDR1 and CDR2 sequences are GTSNPN and SVGIG (reference sequence). Losses at the gene ends were 2 bases for V and 3 bases for J; bases not matched to a gene: 8. The CDR3 length is 16 residues. CDR3 amino acids: CAWSLKTGGNGNTIYF. DNA for the CDR3: TGTGCCTGGAGTCTCAAGACAGGGGGGAATGGAAACACCATATATTTT.

The chain recombines TRBV7-2 with TRBJ1-4, with TRBD1 identical over 7 bases. This CDR3 spans 15 amino acids. In germline, CDR1 is SGHTA, CDR2 FQGNSA. Trimming took 4 bases from V and 7 from J; bases not matched to a gene: 9. The CDR3 nucleotides read TGTGCCAGCAGCTCGCAGGGGGGTCAGGGTGAAAAACTGTTTTTT. This gives the protein CASSSQGGQGEKLFF. Variable domain in full (rest from reference TRBV7-2 and TRBJ1-4): GAGVSQSPSNKVTEKGKDVELRCDPISGHTALYWYRQSLGQGLEFLIYFQGNSAPDKSGLPSDRFSAERTGGSVSTLTIQRTQQEDSAVYLCASSSQGGQGEKLFFGSGTQLSVL.

The gene calls are TRBV5-6 and TRBJ1-2, with 10 nucleotides matching TRBD1. Trimming removed 3 bases from V and 7 bases from J; junction bases left unmatched: 6. Germline V lookup: CDR1 SGHDT, CDR2 YYEEEE. This CDR3 contains 14 residues. CDR3 protein: CASSWDRGVGGYTF. The CDR3 nucleotides are TGTGCCAGCAGCTGGGACAGGGGAGTTGGTGGCTACACCTTC.

In its sample, this clone was seen a few times. V and J are TRBV5-6 and TRBJ1-4; possibly TRBD1 for D (6 bases). Germline V gives CDR1 SGHDT, CDR2 YYEEEE. V lost 4 bases, J lost 8 bases, and 15 bases lay in between. This CDR3 comprises 14 residues. The CDR3 coding sequence is TGTGCCAGCAGCGAACAGGGTTTCGACGAAAAACTGTTTTTT. It translates to CASSEQGFDEKLFF.

The chain recombines TRBV9 with TRBJ2-1, with 9 nucleotides matching TRBD1. Per the germline V gene, CDR1 is SGDLS and CDR2 is YYNGEE. V shed 6 bases and J 5 bases; nucleotides not matched to a gene: 6. CDR3 length: 14 amino acids. The CDR3 sequence: CASNKGQGNNEQFF. CDR3 DNA: TGTGCCAGCAATAAGGGACAGGGTAACAATGAGCAGTTCTTC.

Remarks on this clone: Within the sample, other DNA sequences also encode this same CDR3. The V call is TRBV7-2, the J call TRBJ2-7; a possible D gene is TRBD2 (6 bases). This CDR3 contains 13 residues. Germline V gene lookup returns CDR1 SGHTA and CDR2 FQGNSA. The V gene lost 1 base and the J gene lost 5 bases, with 9 bases spanning the gap. Here the CDR3 DNA reads TGTGCCAGCAGCTTAGTTGGAGGGGACGAGCAGTACTTC. It codes for CASSLVGGDEQYF.

V and J are TRBV5-1 and TRBJ1-5; 8 bases align to TRBD1. The germline V gene has CDR1 SGHRS and CDR2 YFSETQ. The CDR3 is 14 residues long. J lost 4 bases, V lost 5 bases, and 5 bases had no gene match. CDR3 coding DNA: TGCGCCAGCAGGCCGACAGGGGAAAATCAGCCCCAGCATTTT. Protein sequence: CASRPTGENQPQHF.

This rearrangement joins TRBV5-8 to TRBJ2-1; 7 bases align to TRBD1. V lost 5 bases, J lost 7 bases, and 3 bases stayed unmatched. CDR3 length: 12 residues. CDR1 and CDR2 (germline): SGHTS, YDEGEE. CDR3 sequence (DNA): TGTGCCAGCAGGAACAGGGGAAATGAGCAGTTCTTC. Protein sequence: CASRNRGNEQFF.

This chain uses TRBV7-8 with TRBJ2-5; the match to TRBD2 covers 7 bases. Germline CDR1 SGHVS, CDR2 FQNEAQ. With V trimmed by 5 bases and J by 4 bases, 13 bases remained unmatched. The CDR3 consists of 16 residues. The chain's CDR3 is CASSPQAAPGGETQYF. The CDR3 region has the DNA TGTGCCAGCAGCCCGCAAGCAGCCCCGGGAGGAGAGACCCAGTACTTC.

The rearrangement uses TRBV15 and TRBJ1-4; tentative D call: TRBD1 (5 bases). The CDR3 has 15 amino acids. V shed 5 bases and J shed 6 bases, with 16 bases lying between them. Germline V gene data show CDR1 as LNHNV and CDR2 as YYDKDF (reference sequence). CDR3 DNA: TGTGCCACCAGCGGAAAAACAGGTTCCTATGAAAAACTGTTTTTT. This translates into CATSGKTGSYEKLFF.

This chain links TRBV2 with TRBJ2-7; 7 bases are a match to TRBD1. The V gene end was trimmed by 8 bases and the J gene end by 1 base; junction bases not matched to a gene: 2. CDR1 is SNHLY and CDR2 is FYNNEI in the germline V gene. This CDR3 comprises 12 residues. CDR3 amino acids: CASGDSSYEQYF. The DNA of the CDR3 is TGTGCCAGCGGGGACAGTTCCTACGAGCAGTACTTC. The full variable domain, with the rest looked up from reference TRBV2 and TRBJ2-7, is EPEVTQTPSHQVTQMGQEVILRCVPISNHLYFYWYRQILGQKVEFLVSFYNNEISEKSEIFDDQFSVERPDGSNFTLKIRSTKLEDSAMYFCASGDSSYEQYFGPGTRLTVT.

The genes are TRBV4-1 and TRBJ2-7; 9 positions match TRBD2. The CDR3 extends over 15 amino acids. Per germline, CDR1 MGHRA and CDR2 YSYEKL. The junction had 9 bases not matched to a gene; V was cut back by 4 bases and J by 5 bases. The chain's CDR3 is CASSPWGAGGNEQYF. The DNA of the CDR3 is TGCGCCAGCAGCCCTTGGGGGGCGGGAGGGAACGAGCAGTACTTC.

V gene TRBV28 combines with J gene TRBJ1-1, with no clear D. Trimming removed 8 bases at V and 11 bases at J, with 27 bases between. Germline V gene sequence: CDR1 MDHEN, CDR2 SYDVKM. This CDR3 spans 15 amino acids. CDR3 sequence reads: CASSPSVLGESRAFF. CDR3 bases: TGTGCCAGCTCCCCATCGGTTCTTGGGGAGAGTAGGGCTTTCTTT.

CDR3 DNA: TGTGCCAGCAGCCCTCGCCCGGGGGAGACCCAGTACTTC. Its protein product is CASSPRPGETQYF. The rearrangement joins TRBV7-2 to TRBJ2-5; D might be TRBD2 (5 bases). Deletions cut 5 bases from V and 5 bases from J, with 12 bases between. CDR3 length equals 13 residues. Germline V gene sequence: CDR1 SGHTA, CDR2 FQGNSA.

This clone was seen a handful of times. The V gene is TRBV19, the J gene TRBJ1-2, with 8 nucleotides matching TRBD1. CDR3 length equals 13 residues. Germline values: CDR1 LNHDA, CDR2 SQIVND (reference sequence). Trimming removed 4 bases from V and 8 bases from J; junction bases left unmatched: 6. Here the CDR3 DNA reads TGTGCCAGTAGTACCGCTACAGGGGGAGGCTACACCTTC. Translation: CASSTATGGGYTF.

This rearrangement joins TRBV19 to TRBJ2-7, with 8 positions matching TRBD1. V was pared by 5 bases and J by 2 bases, with 8 bases of the junction left unmatched. CDR1 and CDR2 (germline): LNHDA, SQIVND (reference sequence). This CDR3 is built from 15 residues. The CDR3 coding sequence is TGTGCCAGTAGTTCCTGGGACAGGAGACCCTACGAGCAGTACTTC. Translating it yields CASSSWDRRPYEQYF.

The CDR3 loop reads CASSLGQPYNEQFF. The CDR3 nucleotides read TGTGCCAGCAGCCTGGGACAGCCATACAATGAGCAGTTCTTC. The chain has TRBV5-5 and TRBJ2-1; the match to TRBD1 covers 7 bases. CDR1 SGHKS and CDR2 YYEKEE come from the germline V gene (reference sequence). The CDR3 covers 14 residues. Losses at the gene ends were 4 bases for V and 4 bases for J; bases not matched to a gene: 5.